This is a list of T cell receptor beta chains from one sample in a study of T cell changes during pregnancy in multiple sclerosis. Sequencing was performed with immunoSEQ multiplex PCR; in TCRdb, only in-frame clones are kept and a portion is missing. The table lists 60,000 to 70,000 clones, about nine tenths of them singletons. Source: peripheral blood, taken after pregnancy. Every receptor here comes from a female donor in good health, enrolled as a control in a pregnancy study. The CDR3 runs from the conserved cysteine through the conserved F or W. Each record gives: CDR3 protein, CDR3 DNA, V gene, clone size, D gene, J gene. The D gene is left open where the match is weak. Not all rows give a size; the values are once, few, many and, for expanded clones, a class.

cdr3_aa: CASSRRAGETQYF; cdr3_nt: TGTGCCAGCAGCCGTAGGGCGGGAGAGACCCAGTACTTC; v_call: TRBV5-4; clone_size: once; d_call: NA; j_call: TRBJ2-5
cdr3_aa: CASSSWRTGSYEQYF; cdr3_nt: TGTGCCAGTAGCTCCTGGAGGACAGGTTCCTACGAGCAGTACTTC; v_call: TRBV19; clone_size: NA; d_call: TRBD1; j_call: TRBJ2-7
cdr3_aa: CASSQVSSGAPTDTQYF; cdr3_nt: TGTGCCAGCAGCCAAGTTTCTAGCGGAGCCCCCACAGATACGCAGTATTTT; v_call: TRBV4-2; clone_size: NA; d_call: TRBD2; j_call: TRBJ2-3
cdr3_aa: CASSPRGGGLAEAFF; cdr3_nt: TGTGCCAGCAGCCCTAGAGGGGGGGGCTTGGCTGAAGCTTTCTTT; v_call: TRBV9; clone_size: NA; d_call: NA; j_call: TRBJ1-1
cdr3_aa: CASSLGSGEVSIGEQYF; cdr3_nt: TGTGCCAGCAGCTTAGGATCGGGGGAAGTTTCGATCGGCGAGCAGTACTTC; v_call: TRBV13; clone_size: NA; d_call: NA; j_call: TRBJ2-7
cdr3_aa: CATGQGARNTIYF; cdr3_nt: TGTGCCACCGGACAGGGGGCTCGAAACACCATATATTTT; v_call: TRBV2; clone_size: NA; d_call: TRBD1; j_call: TRBJ1-3
cdr3_aa: CASSLVPSGETQYF; cdr3_nt: TGTGCCAGCAGCTTAGTTCCTAGCGGGGAGACCCAGTACTTC; v_call: TRBV7-2; clone_size: NA; d_call: TRBD2; j_call: TRBJ2-5
cdr3_aa: CASSDLDHSANYGYTF; cdr3_nt: TGTGCCAGCAGTGATTTAGATCACTCCGCTAACTATGGCTACACCTTC; v_call: TRBV2; clone_size: NA; d_call: NA; j_call: TRBJ1-2
cdr3_aa: CASSLAQTYEQYF; cdr3_nt: TGTGCCAGCAGCTTAGCCCAAACCTACGAGCAGTACTTC; v_call: TRBV7-2; clone_size: NA; d_call: NA; j_call: TRBJ2-7
cdr3_aa: CASSVFRDRYYEQYF; cdr3_nt: TGTGCCAGCAGCGTATTCCGGGACAGGTACTACGAGCAGTACTTC; v_call: TRBV6-4; clone_size: NA; d_call: TRBD1; j_call: TRBJ2-7
cdr3_aa: CASRGTNSYEQYF; cdr3_nt: TGTGCCAGCAGGGGGACTAACTCCTACGAGCAGTACTTC; v_call: TRBV2; clone_size: NA; d_call: TRBD2; j_call: TRBJ2-7
cdr3_aa: CASSQGWRGASTDTQYF; cdr3_nt: TGCGCCAGCAGCCAAGGGTGGCGGGGGGCTAGCACAGATACGCAGTATTTT; v_call: TRBV4-3; clone_size: NA; d_call: TRBD2; j_call: TRBJ2-3
cdr3_aa: CASSSSVVPSGEKLFF; cdr3_nt: TGTGCCAGCAGCTCTAGCGTCGTGCCCAGTGGTGAAAAACTGTTTTTT; v_call: TRBV11-3; clone_size: NA; d_call: NA; j_call: TRBJ1-4
cdr3_aa: CASRGAGYEQYF; cdr3_nt: TGTGCCAGCAGAGGGGCCGGGTACGAGCAGTACTTC; v_call: TRBV11-2; clone_size: NA; d_call: NA; j_call: TRBJ2-7
cdr3_aa: CAISEPGQEYYEQYF; cdr3_nt: TGTGCCATCAGTGAGCCGGGACAGGAGTACTACGAGCAGTACTTC; v_call: TRBV10-3; clone_size: NA; d_call: TRBD1; j_call: TRBJ2-7
cdr3_aa: CASSPQQGPWDGYTF; cdr3_nt: TGCGCCAGCAGTCCACAACAGGGGCCCTGGGATGGCTACACCTTC; v_call: TRBV23-1; clone_size: few; d_call: TRBD1; j_call: TRBJ1-2
cdr3_aa: CASSREAGVWEQYF; cdr3_nt: TGTGCCAGCAGCCGTGAGGCAGGGGTTTGGGAGCAGTACTTC; v_call: TRBV7-8; clone_size: NA; d_call: NA; j_call: TRBJ2-7
cdr3_aa: CASSLAPDRVFGYTF; cdr3_nt: TGTGCCAGCAGCTTAGCACCCGACAGGGTTTTTGGCTACACCTTC; v_call: TRBV7-2; clone_size: NA; d_call: TRBD1; j_call: TRBJ1-2
cdr3_aa: CASSLRVTGTEAFF; cdr3_nt: TGTGCCAGCAGCTTACGGGTCACGGGGACTGAAGCTTTCTTT; v_call: TRBV11-3; clone_size: NA; d_call: NA; j_call: TRBJ1-1
cdr3_aa: CASSRTVTYEQYF; cdr3_nt: TGTGCCAGTAGTAGGACAGTAACCTACGAGCAGTACTTC; v_call: TRBV19; clone_size: NA; d_call: NA; j_call: TRBJ2-7
cdr3_aa: CASGLAAETQYF; cdr3_nt: TGTGCCAGCGGGCTAGCTGCAGAGACCCAGTACTTC; v_call: TRBV2; clone_size: NA; d_call: NA; j_call: TRBJ2-5
cdr3_aa: CASSPSASEEQYF; cdr3_nt: TGTGCCAGCAGCCCGAGCGCGAGTGAAGAGCAGTACTTC; v_call: TRBV7-3; clone_size: few; d_call: NA; j_call: TRBJ2-7
cdr3_aa: CASSFGGGNGELFF; cdr3_nt: TGTGCCAGCAGTTTCGGGGGGGGCAACGGGGAGCTGTTTTTT; v_call: TRBV27; clone_size: once; d_call: TRBD2; j_call: TRBJ2-2
cdr3_aa: CASSGLAGDTGELFF; cdr3_nt: TGTGCCAGCAGTGGACTAGCGGGGGACACCGGGGAGCTGTTTTTT; v_call: TRBV6-1; clone_size: many; d_call: TRBD2; j_call: TRBJ2-2
cdr3_aa: CASSGTGSSQPQHF; cdr3_nt: TGTGCCAGCAGCGGGACAGGGTCGAGTCAGCCCCAGCATTTT; v_call: TRBV7-9; clone_size: NA; d_call: TRBD1; j_call: TRBJ1-5
cdr3_aa: CASSINTGDGRPQHF; cdr3_nt: TGTGCCAGTAGTATAAATACAGGAGATGGCCGACCCCAGCATTTT; v_call: TRBV19; clone_size: NA; d_call: NA; j_call: TRBJ1-5
cdr3_aa: CASRIGGRNSPLHF; cdr3_nt: TGTGCCAGCAGGATTGGGGGCAGGAACTCACCCCTCCACTTT; v_call: TRBV5-4; clone_size: NA; d_call: NA; j_call: TRBJ1-6
cdr3_aa: CASSVVGGSEETQYF; cdr3_nt: TGTGCCAGCAGCGTAGTCGGAGGCAGCGAAGAGACCCAGTACTTC; v_call: TRBV9; clone_size: once; d_call: NA; j_call: TRBJ2-5
cdr3_aa: CASSLRDRDSYTF; cdr3_nt: TGCGCCAGCAGCTTGCGGGACAGGGACAGCTACACCTTC; v_call: TRBV5-1; clone_size: once; d_call: TRBD1; j_call: TRBJ1-2
cdr3_aa: CASSLDNYEQYF; cdr3_nt: TGTGCCAGCAGCCTTGACAACTACGAGCAGTACTTC; v_call: TRBV16; clone_size: NA; d_call: NA; j_call: TRBJ2-7
cdr3_aa: CAISESIQGAGEQYF; cdr3_nt: TGTGCCATCAGTGAGTCGATCCAGGGGGCGGGTGAGCAGTACTTC; v_call: TRBV10-3; clone_size: NA; d_call: TRBD1; j_call: TRBJ2-7
cdr3_aa: CASSLDRVAEQYF; cdr3_nt: TGTGCCAGCAGCCTGGACAGGGTCGCCGAGCAGTACTTC; v_call: TRBV7-6; clone_size: NA; d_call: TRBD1; j_call: TRBJ2-7
cdr3_aa: CASSPMGQGSGANVLTF; cdr3_nt: TGTGCCAGCTCACCTATGGGACAGGGTAGCGGGGCCAACGTCCTGACTTTC; v_call: TRBV18; clone_size: NA; d_call: TRBD1; j_call: TRBJ2-6
cdr3_aa: CASSPDRGQFEAFF; cdr3_nt: TGTGCCAGCAGCCCCGACAGGGGCCAATTTGAAGCTTTCTTT; v_call: TRBV7-3; clone_size: NA; d_call: TRBD1; j_call: TRBJ1-1
cdr3_aa: CAWSHRVGETQYF; cdr3_nt: TGTGCCTGGAGTCACAGGGTCGGGGAGACCCAGTACTTC; v_call: TRBV30; clone_size: NA; d_call: NA; j_call: TRBJ2-5
cdr3_aa: CASSQINEQFF; cdr3_nt: TGTGCCAGCAGCCAGATCAATGAGCAGTTCTTC; v_call: TRBV13; clone_size: NA; d_call: NA; j_call: TRBJ2-1
cdr3_aa: CASSSGTGGHTEAFF; cdr3_nt: TGTGCCAGCAGCTCCGGGACCGGGGGGCACACTGAAGCTTTCTTT; v_call: TRBV5-5; clone_size: NA; d_call: NA; j_call: TRBJ1-1
cdr3_aa: CASSSLGQAKNIQYF; cdr3_nt: TGTGCCAGCAGCTCCTTGGGACAGGCCAAAAACATTCAGTACTTC; v_call: TRBV11-3; clone_size: NA; d_call: TRBD1; j_call: TRBJ2-4
cdr3_aa: CASSLGLGGGPYTDTQYF; cdr3_nt: TGTGCCAGCAGCTTAGGCCTAGGCGGGGGGCCGTACACAGATACGCAGTATTTT; v_call: TRBV13; clone_size: NA; d_call: TRBD2; j_call: TRBJ2-3
cdr3_aa: CASSPPPGTGRGQPQHF; cdr3_nt: TGTGCCAGCAGCCCCCCCCCGGGCACAGGGCGAGGTCAGCCCCAGCATTTT; v_call: TRBV7-2; clone_size: once; d_call: NA; j_call: TRBJ1-5
cdr3_aa: CASSPGTGSTYEQYF; cdr3_nt: TGTGCCAGCTCACCCGGGACAGGGAGTACCTACGAGCAGTACTTC; v_call: TRBV18; clone_size: NA; d_call: TRBD1; j_call: TRBJ2-7
cdr3_aa: CASSLGLDYSYNEQFF; cdr3_nt: TGCGCCAGCAGCTTGGGACTGGACTACTCCTACAATGAGCAGTTCTTC; v_call: TRBV5-1; clone_size: NA; d_call: NA; j_call: TRBJ2-1
cdr3_aa: CASSYRQVNEKLFF; cdr3_nt: TGTGCCAGCAGTTACAGACAGGTTAATGAAAAACTGTTTTTT; v_call: TRBV6-6; clone_size: NA; d_call: NA; j_call: TRBJ1-4
cdr3_aa: CSAAMAAQGLEAFF; cdr3_nt: TGCAGCGCCGCGATGGCAGCCCAGGGGTTAGAAGCTTTCTTT; v_call: TRBV29-1; clone_size: NA; d_call: NA; j_call: TRBJ1-1
cdr3_aa: CASIPPGGGQPQHF; cdr3_nt: TGTGCCAGTATACCCCCCGGGGGAGGTCAGCCCCAGCATTTT; v_call: TRBV19; clone_size: NA; d_call: NA; j_call: TRBJ1-5
cdr3_aa: CASKATNYGYTF; cdr3_nt: TGCGCCAGCAAAGCTACTAACTATGGCTACACCTTC; v_call: TRBV5-1; clone_size: NA; d_call: NA; j_call: TRBJ1-2
cdr3_aa: CASRRTDSPLHF; cdr3_nt: TGTGCCAGCAGACGGACAGATTCACCCCTCCACTTT; v_call: TRBV6-5; clone_size: NA; d_call: NA; j_call: TRBJ1-6
cdr3_aa: CASSLMLAGGNNEQFF; cdr3_nt: TGTGCCAGCAGCTTAATGTTGGCGGGGGGTAACAATGAGCAGTTCTTC; v_call: TRBV7-2; clone_size: NA; d_call: TRBD2; j_call: TRBJ2-1
cdr3_aa: CASSLARDKDYEQYF; cdr3_nt: TGCGCCAGCAGCTTGGCCCGGGACAAGGACTACGAGCAGTACTTC; v_call: TRBV5-1; clone_size: NA; d_call: NA; j_call: TRBJ2-7
cdr3_aa: CASTDSINYGYTF; cdr3_nt: TGTGCCAGCACTGACAGTATTAACTATGGCTACACCTTC; v_call: TRBV11-1; clone_size: few; d_call: NA; j_call: TRBJ1-2
cdr3_aa: CASSGTGDNQPQHF; cdr3_nt: TGTGCCAGTTCTGGTACAGGGGACAATCAGCCCCAGCATTTT; v_call: TRBV6-5; clone_size: NA; d_call: TRBD1; j_call: TRBJ1-5
cdr3_aa: CASSSYVHTEAFF; cdr3_nt: TGTGCCAGCAGTTCCTATGTACACACTGAAGCTTTCTTT; v_call: TRBV27; clone_size: NA; d_call: NA; j_call: TRBJ1-1
cdr3_aa: CASSQDKHSSYEQYF; cdr3_nt: TGCGCCAGCAGCCAAGATAAACACAGCTCCTACGAGCAGTACTTC; v_call: TRBV4-3; clone_size: NA; d_call: NA; j_call: TRBJ2-7
cdr3_aa: CAWSEPGTGPQPQHF; cdr3_nt: TGTGCCTGGAGTGAGCCCGGGACAGGGCCTCAGCCCCAGCATTTT; v_call: TRBV30; clone_size: NA; d_call: TRBD1; j_call: TRBJ1-5
cdr3_aa: CASSQAAGGTF; cdr3_nt: TGTGCCAGCAGTCAGGCCGCAGGGGGCACCTTC; v_call: TRBV6-6; clone_size: NA; d_call: TRBD1; j_call: TRBJ1-2
cdr3_aa: CASSGSSGGSDTQYF; cdr3_nt: TGTGCCAGCAGTGGATCTAGCGGGGGCTCAGATACGCAGTATTTT; v_call: TRBV6-1; clone_size: NA; d_call: TRBD2; j_call: TRBJ2-3
cdr3_aa: CASSFGQGNTEAFF; cdr3_nt: TGTGCCAGCAGTTTTGGCCAGGGGAACACTGAAGCTTTCTTT; v_call: TRBV27; clone_size: few; d_call: NA; j_call: TRBJ1-1
cdr3_aa: CASSYGDTEAFF; cdr3_nt: TGTGCCAGCAGTTACGGAGACACTGAAGCTTTCTTT; v_call: TRBV6-5; clone_size: NA; d_call: NA; j_call: TRBJ1-1
cdr3_aa: CSVVGTEAQETQYF; cdr3_nt: TGCAGCGTCGTAGGAACAGAAGCACAAGAGACCCAGTACTTC; v_call: TRBV29-1; clone_size: NA; d_call: NA; j_call: TRBJ2-5
cdr3_aa: CASSLGAGGPADTQYF; cdr3_nt: TGTGCCAGCAGCTTAGGGGCAGGGGGCCCCGCAGATACGCAGTATTTT; v_call: TRBV7-2; clone_size: once; d_call: TRBD1; j_call: TRBJ2-3